Following are 12 T cell receptor beta chains from one sample sequenced in a study of T cells expressing NK-cell markers. TCRdb derives one entry per CDR3 protein from the 5' RACE reads, leaving out DNA. Recorded here are fewer than 550,000 distinct CDR3 sequences; the top ten clones represent 1.4%. Sequenced sample: blood T cells: a sorted CD56 or NKG2C T cell subset, CD4+ or CD8+ T cells, or bulk PBMC T cells (not recorded which). All receptors come from a woman in her forties or fifties in good health.

The chain couples TRBV29-1 to TRBJ2-2. CDR1 is SQVTM and CDR2 is ANQGSEA in the germline V gene. The CDR3 runs to 13 residues. This CDR3 reads CSVEGRTPGELFF.

The chain uses TRBV7-2 and TRBJ1-3. This CDR3 contains 16 residues. CDR1 and CDR2 (germline): SGHTA, FQGNSA. The CDR3 loop is CASSLVGHTLGNTIYF.

V usage is TRBV7-3 and J usage is TRBJ2-1; TCRdb names TRBD1, which stays unverified in the absence of DNA. The CDR3 is 16 amino acids. The V gene's germline CDR1 is SGHTA and CDR2 FQGTGA. The CDR3 protein is CASSLGGGRSYNEQFF.

V gene TRBV15 combines with J gene TRBJ2-4; TCRdb's D gene call, TRBD1, goes unchecked for lack of DNA. Germline-derived CDR1 and CDR2 are LNHNV and YYDKDF (reference sequence). The CDR3 extends over 16 amino acids. The chain's CDR3 is CATSGSRVVGGNIQYF. Filled out from reference TRBV15 and TRBJ2-4, the complete variable domain reads DAMVIQNPRYQVTQFGKPVTLSCSQTLNHNVMYWYQQKSSQAPKLLFHYYDKDFNNEADTPDNFQSRRPNTSFCFLDIRSPGLGDTAMYLCATSGSRVVGGNIQYFGAGTRLSVL.

The chain employs TRBV12-3 or TRBV12-4 and TRBJ1-5; TCRdb's D call, TRBD1, is unchecked because there is no DNA. The CDR3 covers 11 residues. The chain's CDR3 is CASSLTGGLHF.

This chain connects TRBV5-1 to TRBJ2-1; absent DNA, TCRdb's TRBD2 call cannot be checked. CDR1 SGHRS and CDR2 YFSETQ come from the germline V gene. This CDR3 comprises 16 residues. CDR3 amino acids: CASSSLTSGRAVEQFF.

V and J are TRBV28 and TRBJ1-5; the D gene TCRdb calls, TRBD1, cannot be checked with no DNA. CDR3 length equals 16 residues. CDR1 and CDR2 from the germline V gene are MDHEN and SYDVKM. CDR3 residues: CASSLLPGMGNQPQHF.

The chain employs TRBV20-1 and TRBJ2-3; as DNA is missing, the TRBD1 call by TCRdb cannot be tested. Germline loops: CDR1 DFQATT, CDR2 SNEGSKA (reference sequence). This CDR3 comprises 15 residues. CDR3 sequence reads: CSADSRGGIVDTQYF.

This chain links TRBV3-1 with TRBJ1-2; TCRdb proposes TRBD1, but this gene call is untestable without DNA. Germline V CDR1 and CDR2: LGHDT, YNNKEL (reference sequence). The CDR3 sequence is 17 residues long. The CDR3 reads CASSQEPGAATNYGYTF.

V and J are TRBV20-1 and TRBJ2-1; TCRdb names TRBD2, which stays unverified in the absence of DNA. Per germline, CDR1 DFQATT and CDR2 SNEGSKA (reference sequence). The CDR3 runs to 14 residues. CDR3 loop: CSARVAGTYNEQFF.

V and J are TRBV14 and TRBJ2-7; checking the TCRdb D call of TRBD1 is not possible without DNA. CDR1 is SGHDN and CDR2 is FVKESK in the germline V gene. The CDR3 sequence is 16 residues long. The CDR3 sequence: CASSSLGSGGSYEQYF.

The chain is built from TRBV20-1 and TRBJ2-7; lacking DNA, the TRBD2 call made by TCRdb goes unchecked. The CDR3 consists of 13 residues. Germline loops: CDR1 DFQATT, CDR2 SNEGSKA (reference sequence). The CDR3 region is CSAPILSGREQYF.